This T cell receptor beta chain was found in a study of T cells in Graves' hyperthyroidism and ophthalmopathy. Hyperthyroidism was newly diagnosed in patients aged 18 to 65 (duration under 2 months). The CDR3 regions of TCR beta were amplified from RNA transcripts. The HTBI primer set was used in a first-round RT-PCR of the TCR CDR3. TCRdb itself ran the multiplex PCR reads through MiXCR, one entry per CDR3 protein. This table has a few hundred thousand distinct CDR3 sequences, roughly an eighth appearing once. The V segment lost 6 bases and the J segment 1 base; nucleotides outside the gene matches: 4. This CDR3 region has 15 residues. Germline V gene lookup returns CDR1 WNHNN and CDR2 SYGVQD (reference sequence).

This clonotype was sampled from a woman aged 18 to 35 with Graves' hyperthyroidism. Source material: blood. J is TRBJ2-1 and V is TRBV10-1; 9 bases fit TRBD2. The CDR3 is CASSASGGSYNEQFF. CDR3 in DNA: TGCGCCAGCAGCGCAAGCGGGGGGTCCTACAATGAGCAGTTCTTC.